A single sample is the source of the 24 T cell receptor beta chains below, sequenced in a study of PD-L1 blockade in urothelial cancer. This table comes from immunoSEQ multiplex PCR, and its TCRdb copy is limited to in-frame clones, with some not included. The sample yields 90,000 or so clones, nearly 90% seen once. Time point meaning: pretreatment peripheral blood. Sample: PBMCs, taken around atezolizumab (anti-PD-L1) treatment. These receptors originate from a man aged 55 to 70 with urothelial cancer.

V and J are TRBV10-3 and TRBJ2-2; 7 nucleotides line up with TRBD1. The J segment lost 5 bases and the V segment lost 10 bases, leaving 10 bases of the junction unmatched. The CDR3 has 14 residues. Germline-derived CDR1 and CDR2 are ENHRY and SYGVKD. Here the CDR3 reads CATHGRGSTGELFF. CDR3 nucleotides: TGTGCCACCCACGGCAGGGGGAGTACCGGGGAGCTGTTTTTT.

V is TRBV7-3 and J is TRBJ1-2; 7 nucleotides match TRBD1. This CDR3 region has 12 residues. J gave up 6 bases and V 5 bases, and 3 bases lay outside the gene matches. Germline CDR1 reads SGHTA; CDR2 reads FQGTGA. The CDR3 DNA is TGTGCCAGCAGCCCACAGGGGAATGGCTACACCTTC. Its protein product is CASSPQGNGYTF.

This clone has only one observation. A junction end diverges from the germline sequence, so it may reflect a read error. The chain links TRBV19 to TRBJ2-3; D gene unclear. CDR3 length: 14 amino acids. Germline V gives CDR1 LNHDA, CDR2 SQIVND (reference sequence). For the CDR3, the DNA is TGTGCCAGTAGTGTAGACTTAGCTACGGATACGCAGTATTTT. This sequence encodes CASSVDLATDTQYF.

The chain is built from TRBV7-2 and TRBJ1-2; 7 nucleotides line up with TRBD1. Unmatched junction bases numbered 3, after V lost 1 base and J lost 4 bases. Germline values: CDR1 SGHTA, CDR2 FQGNSA. The CDR3 runs to 14 residues. CDR3 sequence reads: CASSLGTGGYGYTF. DNA of the CDR3: TGTGCCAGCAGCTTAGGGACAGGAGGCTATGGCTACACCTTC. Full variable domain (outside the CDR3, taken from reference TRBV7-2 and TRBJ1-2): GAGVSQSPSNKVTEKGKDVELRCDPISGHTALYWYRQSLGQGLEFLIYFQGNSAPDKSGLPSDRFSAERTGGSVSTLTIQRTQQEDSAVYLCASSLGTGGYGYTFGSGTRLTVV.

This chain joins TRBV5-1 and TRBJ2-5, with TRBD1 identical over 7 bases. This CDR3 has 13 residues. Germline V gene lookup returns CDR1 SGHRS and CDR2 YFSETQ. The junction had 5 bases not matched to a gene; V was cut back by 4 bases and J by 5 bases. CDR3 nucleotide sequence: TGCGCCAGCAGCCAAACAGGGGCTGAGACCCAGTACTTC. Translation gives CASSQTGAETQYF.

J is TRBJ2-2 and V is TRBV7-9; 8 bases line up with TRBD1. V lost 5 bases and J lost 5; bases outside the gene matches: 7. The germline gives CDR1 SEHNR, CDR2 FQNEAQ (reference sequence). This CDR3 has 15 amino acids. CDR3 amino acids: CASSEQGAGTGELFF. CDR3 nucleotide sequence: TGTGCCAGCAGCGAGCAGGGGGCGGGTACCGGGGAGCTGTTTTTT.

In regard to this clone: The sample carries other DNA sequences with the same CDR3. The gene calls are TRBV7-2 and TRBJ2-7; no reliable D call. The CDR3 runs 11 residues. V lost 5 bases and J 2 bases, leaving 4 bases between the germline ends. Germline CDR1 reads SGHTA; CDR2 reads FQGNSA. CDR3 DNA sequence: TGTGCCAGCAGCCCCGCCTACGAGCAGTACTTC. Amino acid sequence: CASSPAYEQYF.

This clone was picked up one time. The chain joins TRBV7-2 to TRBJ1-2; D gene uncertain. Germline V gene data show CDR1 as SGHTA and CDR2 as FQGNSA. Trimming took off 0 bases at V and 0 bases at J, with 8 bases between the two ends. The CDR3 runs 15 residues. CDR3: CASSLAGTANYGYTF. The CDR3 DNA follows: TGTGCCAGCAGCTTAGCTGGCACAGCTAACTATGGCTACACCTTC.

In its sample, this clone was seen once. This chain uses TRBV7-2 with TRBJ2-1; the match to TRBD2 covers 10 bases. J gave up 0 bases and V 5 bases, and 4 bases lay outside the gene matches. CDR1 SGHTA and CDR2 FQGNSA come from the germline V gene. This CDR3 has 16 residues. CDR3 sequence reads: CASSEGLALSYNEQFF. The CDR3 region has the DNA TGTGCCAGCAGCGAGGGACTAGCGCTCTCCTACAATGAGCAGTTCTTC.

The rearrangement links TRBV5-6 to TRBJ2-3; 7 nucleotides line up with TRBD2. CDR1 and CDR2 from the germline V gene are SGHDT and YYEEEE. The junction had 3 bases not matched to a gene; V was cut back by 0 bases and J by 2 bases. The CDR3 length is 15 residues. CDR3 nucleotide sequence: TGTGCCAGCAGCTTGGCCGGACTAGTCACAGATACGCAGTATTTT. This gives the protein CASSLAGLVTDTQYF.

The J gene is TRBJ2-7, the V gene TRBV29-1, with TRBD1 identical over 7 bases. The V gene's germline CDR1 is SQVTM and CDR2 ANQGSEA. The CDR3 is made up of 12 amino acids. With V trimmed by 1 base and J by 5 bases, 2 bases remained unmatched. DNA for the CDR3: TGCAGCGTTGAAGGGACAGGTGACGAGCAGTACTTC. Its translation is CSVEGTGDEQYF.

This clone was detected only once. The chain links TRBV7-2 to TRBJ2-5; TRBD1 aligns across 9 bases. The CDR3 is made up of 15 amino acids. The germline gives CDR1 SGHTA, CDR2 FQGNSA. V shed 7 bases, J shed 2 bases, and the junction held 8 bases outside the gene matches. For the CDR3, the DNA is TGTGCCAGCACCCCACAGGGGGCGACTCAAGAGACCCAGTACTTC. Protein: CASTPQGATQETQYF.

The chain combines TRBV7-9 with TRBJ2-5; 7 nucleotides align to TRBD2. This CDR3 is 14 amino acids long. The germline V gene encodes CDR1 SEHNR and CDR2 FQNEAQ (reference sequence). The V and J ends lost 6 bases and 0 bases, in that order; junction bases with no gene match: 4. The CDR3 is CASRNRGDQETQYF. For the CDR3, the DNA is TGTGCCAGCAGAAACCGGGGGGACCAAGAGACCCAGTACTTC.

V gene TRBV11-2 combines with J gene TRBJ2-7, with 7 positions matching TRBD1. V lost 1 base and J lost 3; bases outside the gene matches: 9. Germline assignment: CDR1 SGHAT and CDR2 FQNNGV. This CDR3 comprises 16 residues. This chain's CDR3 is CASSLARGGVGYEQYF. In DNA form, the CDR3 reads TGTGCCAGCAGCTTAGCTCGAGGGGGCGTAGGCTACGAGCAGTACTTC.

This rearrangement joins TRBV28 to TRBJ2-3, with D unresolved. The germline V gene has CDR1 MDHEN and CDR2 SYDVKM. V was trimmed by 4 bases and J by 4 bases, leaving 9 bases between them. The CDR3 is 13 amino acids. CDR3 loop: CASSSVASDTQYF. DNA for the CDR3: TGTGCCAGCAGTTCGGTAGCCTCAGATACGCAGTATTTT.

The gene calls are TRBV6-5 and TRBJ2-3; 7 bases are a match to TRBD1. The CDR3 extends over 14 amino acids. Per germline, CDR1 MNHEY and CDR2 SVGAGI. V shed 6 bases and J 3 bases; nucleotides not matched to a gene: 6. The CDR3 loop is CASRRDSLTDTQYF. The CDR3 nucleotides read TGTGCCAGCAGGAGGGACAGCCTAACAGATACGCAGTATTTT.

This clone has a single count. The chain is built from TRBV5-5 and TRBJ2-7; 11 bases match TRBD1. Germline-derived CDR1 and CDR2 are SGHKS and YYEKEE (reference sequence). The CDR3 runs 14 residues. J lost 5 bases, V lost 4 bases, and 5 bases had no gene match. CDR3: CASSIWTGGHEQYF. CDR3 nucleotide sequence: TGTGCCAGCAGCATATGGACAGGGGGCCACGAGCAGTACTTC.

The genes are TRBV30 and TRBJ2-7; 16 bases fit TRBD2. This CDR3 has 16 amino acids. V lost 3 bases to trimming and J lost 2 bases; unmatched junction nucleotides: 4. Germline CDR1 and CDR2: GTSNPN and SVGIG (reference sequence). CDR3 sequence reads: CAWSSGLAGGPYEQYF. CDR3 in DNA: TGTGCCTGGAGCTCGGGACTAGCGGGAGGGCCCTACGAGCAGTACTTC.

On this clone itself: At one end the junction does not follow the germline gene, possibly because of a read error. The chain is built from TRBV6-5 and TRBJ1-2; TRBD1 matches at 9 bases. Germline CDR1 reads MNHEY; CDR2 reads SVGAGI. The CDR3 consists of 15 residues. CDR3 loop: CASSDSGQGNYGYTF. Written as DNA, the CDR3 is TGTGCCAGCAGTGACTCGGGACAGGGTAACTATGGCTACACCTTC.

CDR3 sequence: CASSLGLAGGQETQYF. The CDR3 bases are TGTGCCAGCAGCTTAGGGCTAGCGGGGGGGCAAGAGACCCAGTACTTC. The rearrangement uses TRBV7-2 and TRBJ2-5; 12 bases line up with TRBD2. Germline CDR1 reads SGHTA; CDR2 reads FQGNSA. The CDR3 has 16 residues. J gave up 2 bases and V 1 base, and 2 bases lay outside the gene matches.

This clone was counted a few times. The chain carries TRBV6-1 and TRBJ2-1; a weak D match, TRBD2 (5 bases). Per the germline V gene, CDR1 is MNHNS and CDR2 is SASEGT. The CDR3 is 13 amino acids. The CDR3 DNA reads as TGTACCTCGGAGGTTGCCTATTCGAATGAGCAGTTCTTC. Translated: CTSEVAYSNEQFF.

V gene TRBV6-1 combines with J gene TRBJ1-2, with 8 bases aligning to TRBD1. The V gene's germline CDR1 is MNHNS and CDR2 SASEGT. The CDR3 contains 14 residues. V gave up 10 bases and J gave up 7 bases; unmatched junction bases: 14. CDR3 nucleotide sequence: TGTGCCACACTAAAGACAGGGGAGAGGTTTGGCTACACCTTC. Protein product: CATLKTGERFGYTF.

The DNA of the CDR3 is TGTGCCAGCAGCAAAGACGGAATTGCCTGGACTAGCGGCGGCGAGCAGTACTTC. It is translated as CASSKDGIAWTSGGEQYF. This rearrangement joins TRBV21-1 to TRBJ2-7; the table names TRBD2, a call not compared with the DNA. TRBV21-1 is tagged as a pseudogene. CDR3 length: 18 residues.

A remark on this clone: Sequence at one end of the junction differs from germline and may be a read error. The chain combines TRBV6-1 with TRBJ2-3; D is possibly TRBD1 (5 bases). The CDR3 loop spans 15 amino acids. CDR1 and CDR2 from the germline V gene are MNHNS and SASEGT. In DNA form, the CDR3 reads TGTGCCAGCAGCGAAGGAAGGCAGGGTAGTAATACGCAGTATTTT. This translates into CASSEGRQGSNTQYF.